The 27 T cell receptor beta chains given below trace back to one sample, sequenced in a study of neoadjuvant anti-PD-1 for oral cavity cancer. Sequencing was performed with immunoSEQ multiplex PCR; in TCRdb, only in-frame clones are kept and a portion is missing. Here the sample spans 15,000 or so clones, roughly 69% being singletons. The specimen was PBMCs, collected before nivolumab (anti-PD-1) treatment. These receptors came from a person aged 40-85 years with oral cavity squamous cell carcinoma.

This rearrangement joins TRBV5-8 to TRBJ2-7; possible D gene TRBD2, 5 bases. The CDR3 is made up of 13 amino acids. V was cut by 4 bases and J by 6 bases, with 14 bases left in between. CDR1 and CDR2 from the germline V gene are SGHTS and YDEGEE. This CDR3 is CASSPLLLAEQYF. The CDR3, as DNA: TGTGCCAGCAGCCCCCTTTTGCTAGCCGAGCAGTACTTC.

There are a few counts of this clone. V usage is TRBV6-6 and J usage is TRBJ2-3; D is unclear. The CDR3 has 13 residues. Germline loops: CDR1 MNHNY, CDR2 SVGAGI (reference sequence). V was trimmed by 7 bases and J by 3 bases, leaving 11 bases between them. This chain's CDR3 is CASTPSVTDTQYF. DNA for the CDR3: TGTGCCAGCACCCCTAGTGTGACAGATACGCAGTATTTT.

V usage is TRBV6-5 and J usage is TRBJ2-1, with D unclear. Germline loops: CDR1 MNHEY, CDR2 SVGAGI. V lost 7 bases and J lost 6, with 19 bases in between. This CDR3 has 15 residues. CDR3 protein: CASNLNRASGNEQFF. CDR3 bases: TGTGCCAGCAACCTGAACAGAGCCTCCGGCAATGAGCAGTTCTTC.

This chain uses TRBV19 with TRBJ1-5; 7 bases map to TRBD1. CDR3 length: 17 amino acids. In germline, CDR1 is LNHDA, CDR2 SQIVND (reference sequence). The V gene end was trimmed by 3 bases and the J gene end by 2 bases; junction bases not matched to a gene: 10. CDR3 sequence: CASSIVVGGTGNQPQHF. The CDR3 DNA sequence: TGTGCCAGTAGTATCGTCGTTGGGGGGACAGGCAATCAGCCCCAGCATTTT.

V usage is TRBV2 and J usage is TRBJ1-2, with a weak D call TRBD1 (6 bases). The V end lost 5 bases, the J end lost 8 bases, and 21 bases lay between the germline ends. The CDR3 has 15 amino acids. CDR1 is SNHLY, CDR2 FYNNEI, per germline. CDR3 nucleotides: TGTGCCAGCAGTTCCAAGGGGACCGGGGGCTTGGGCTACACCTTC. Translation gives CASSSKGTGGLGYTF.

This clone was observed a few times. The chain links TRBV19 to TRBJ1-5; 9 nucleotides align to TRBD1. The CDR3 has 15 residues. After removal of 6 bases from V and 6 bases from J, the junction contained 9 bases not matched to a gene. Germline lookup yields CDR1 LNHDA and CDR2 SQIVND (reference sequence). CDR3 nucleotide sequence: TGTGCCAGTAGACCGGGGACAGGGAGGGGTCAGCCCCAGCATTTT. This sequence encodes CASRPGTGRGQPQHF.

The chain combines TRBV6-6 with TRBJ2-2, with TRBD2 as a possible D gene (5 bases). This CDR3 region has 14 residues. Germline CDR1 MNHNY, CDR2 SVGAGI (reference sequence). V was cut by 8 bases and J by 1 base, with 11 bases left in between. For the CDR3, the DNA is TGTGCCAGCGCGAGGGAGTTGAACACCGGGGAGCTGTTTTTT. It is translated as CASARELNTGELFF.

The chain recombines TRBV5-1 with TRBJ2-2; D is perhaps TRBD1 or TRBD2 (5 bases each). CDR1 and CDR2 from the germline V gene are SGHRS and YFSETQ. The CDR3 consists of 14 residues. Trimming took 4 bases from V and 7 from J, leaving 14 bases between them. CDR3 sequence: CASSPRDVYGELFF. CDR3 in DNA: TGCGCCAGCAGCCCGAGGGACGTGTACGGGGAGCTGTTTTTT.

This rearrangement joins TRBV11-2 to TRBJ1-3; no firm D call. Germline V gene data show CDR1 as SGHAT and CDR2 as FQNNGV. Trimming pared 4 bases from V and 3 bases from J, leaving 16 bases between. There are 16 residues in the CDR3. As DNA, the CDR3 is TGTGCCAGCAGCTATACCTATGGGCTCAATGGAAACACCATATATTTT. It codes for CASSYTYGLNGNTIYF.

V and J are TRBV5-1 and TRBJ2-1, with 7 positions matching TRBD2. The CDR3 contains 16 residues. Per germline, CDR1 SGHRS and CDR2 YFSETQ. The trim removed 0 bases at V and 3 bases at J, leaving 6 bases unmatched. CDR3 amino acids: CASSLGGTTDYNEQFF. The CDR3, as DNA: TGCGCCAGCAGCTTGGGGGGGACTACTGACTACAATGAGCAGTTCTTC.

The V call is TRBV27, the J call TRBJ2-2, with 9 bases that match TRBD2. This CDR3 spans 18 amino acids. With 2 bases clipped from V and 4 bases from J, the junction kept 11 bases outside the gene matches. Looked up from germline, CDR1 is MNHEY and CDR2 is SMNVEV (reference sequence). The chain's CDR3 is CASSLEEGLAGFTGELFF. The CDR3 region has the DNA TGTGCCAGCAGTTTAGAGGAGGGTCTAGCGGGATTCACCGGGGAGCTGTTTTTT.

This clone was seen a single time. The chain links TRBV6-1 to TRBJ1-2; D perhaps matches TRBD1 (5 bases). There are 13 residues in the CDR3. Germline assignment: CDR1 MNHNS and CDR2 SASEGT. The ends were cut back, 1 base at V and 8 bases at J, with 11 bases in the middle. The CDR3 nucleotides read TGTGCCAGCAGTGAAGGTTCTGGGGGAGGCTACACCTTC. Protein product: CASSEGSGGGYTF.

The chain carries TRBV27 and TRBJ1-2; 8 bases match TRBD1. Germline V gene lookup returns CDR1 MNHEY and CDR2 SMNVEV (reference sequence). The CDR3 is 13 residues long. With V trimmed by 6 bases and J by 7 bases, 7 bases remained unmatched. DNA for the CDR3: TGTGCCAGCAGAGGACAGGGAATCACTGGCTACACCTTC. Amino acids: CASRGQGITGYTF.

In DNA, the CDR3 is TGTGCCAGCAGCCCCAGGTTGGCCAGGGAGGAGACCCAGTACTTC. As protein: CASSPRLAREETQYF. This chain connects TRBV7-9 to TRBJ2-5; D tentatively fits TRBD1 or TRBD2 (5 bases each). V shed 5 bases and J shed 5 bases, with 18 bases lying between them. Germline-derived CDR1 and CDR2 are SEHNR and FQNEAQ (reference sequence). CDR3 size: 15 residues.

This clone was picked up a small number of times. The chain uses TRBV28 and TRBJ1-1; 8 bases match TRBD1. J gave up 0 bases and V 3 bases, and 9 bases lay outside the gene matches. The CDR3 has 17 residues. CDR1 is MDHEN, CDR2 SYDVKM, per germline. The CDR3 sequence: CASSLSGTGPMNTEAFF. Here the CDR3 DNA reads TGTGCCAGCAGTTTGTCCGGGACAGGCCCTATGAACACTGAAGCTTTCTTT.

This chain joins TRBV4-1 and TRBJ2-1; 8 bases align to TRBD2. Germline values: CDR1 MGHRA, CDR2 YSYEKL. Trimming removed 1 base from V and 1 base from J; junction bases left unmatched: 6. The CDR3 spans 17 residues. In DNA, the CDR3 is TGCGCCAGCAGCCAAGGCGTAGCGGGGACTTCCTACAATGAGCAGTTCTTC. Its translation: CASSQGVAGTSYNEQFF.

V gene TRBV6-1 combines with J gene TRBJ2-7; 8 bases line up with TRBD1. J was trimmed by 0 bases and V by 7 bases; bases with no gene match: 8. Germline assignment: CDR1 MNHNS and CDR2 SASEGT. CDR3 length equals 15 residues. DNA for the CDR3: TGTGCCAGCACCTGGGGACAGGCCTCCTCCTACGAGCAGTACTTC. Protein: CASTWGQASSYEQYF.

This clone came up a few times. This chain links TRBV20-1 with TRBJ1-1; D is undetermined. The CDR3 consists of 11 residues. The V gene's germline CDR1 is DFQATT and CDR2 SNEGSKA (reference sequence). The germline V and J ends were trimmed by 0 bases and 12 bases, with 11 bases remaining between them. CDR3 bases: TGCAGTGCTAGAGAAGTTGGCCACCCTTTCTTT. Translated: CSAREVGHPFF.

There are a few counts of this clone. The chain employs TRBV6-1 and TRBJ1-2; 7 bases map to TRBD1. Per germline, CDR1 MNHNS and CDR2 SASEGT. This CDR3 contains 15 residues. V dropped 3 bases and J dropped 4; count of bases not matched to a gene: 8. CDR3 sequence reads: CASSDVPDRFYGYTF. Here the CDR3 DNA reads TGTGCCAGCAGTGACGTACCGGACAGGTTCTATGGCTACACCTTC.

The chain is built from TRBV6-6 and TRBJ2-7; D might be TRBD1 (6 bases). The CDR3 has 13 residues. Germline lookup yields CDR1 MNHNY and CDR2 SVGAGI (reference sequence). Trimming removed 0 bases from V and 7 bases from J, with 10 bases in between. The CDR3 is CASSYSWGQEQYF. CDR3 DNA: TGTGCCAGCAGTTACTCTTGGGGGCAAGAGCAGTACTTC.

This sequence joins TRBV10-1 and TRBJ1-5, with D possibly matching TRBD1 (6 bases). This CDR3 region has 13 residues. The V end lost 2 bases, the J end lost 7 bases, and 9 bases lay between the germline ends. CDR1 is WNHNN, CDR2 SYGVQD, per germline (reference sequence). The CDR3 DNA is TGCGCCAGCAGTGAGGAGGGGGAACAGCCCCAGCATTTT. It specifies CASSEEGEQPQHF.

In its sample, this clone was seen a few times. V gene TRBV5-6 combines with J gene TRBJ1-3; 8 bases fit TRBD1. The germline gives CDR1 SGHDT, CDR2 YYEEEE. The CDR3 is 16 amino acids. The J segment lost 0 bases and the V segment lost 4 bases, leaving 6 bases of the junction unmatched. The CDR3 DNA follows: TGTGCCAGCAGCCTGCCTACAGGGGGCTCTGGAAACACCATATATTTT. Protein sequence: CASSLPTGGSGNTIYF.

The chain carries TRBV25-1 and TRBJ2-3; 7 bases are a match to TRBD1. This CDR3 is 16 amino acids long. Germline CDR1 and CDR2: MGHDK and SYGVNS. The V and J ends lost 0 bases and 2 bases, in that order; junction bases with no gene match: 5. Here the CDR3 DNA reads TGTGCCAGCAGTGAATACACGGGACAGCCCACAGATACGCAGTATTTT. Its protein product is CASSEYTGQPTDTQYF.

This clone was found once. The rearrangement links TRBV6-5 to TRBJ2-7, with D unresolved. The V end was cut by 5 bases, the J end by 0 bases, with 11 bases between. CDR3 length equals 14 residues. CDR1 and CDR2 from the germline V gene are MNHEY and SVGAGI. The DNA of the CDR3 is TGTGCCAGCAGTACCGTTCGGAACTCCTACGAGCAGTACTTC. Its protein is CASSTVRNSYEQYF.

This clone came up a few times. V and J are TRBV6-5 and TRBJ1-1; the D is unclear. The CDR3 has 13 amino acids. The V gene's germline CDR1 is MNHEY and CDR2 SVGAGI. V gave up 2 bases and J gave up 0 bases, with 4 bases separating them. In nucleotides, the CDR3 is TGTGCCAGCAGTTACAGAATGAACACTGAAGCTTTCTTT. It specifies CASSYRMNTEAFF.

The rearrangement links TRBV11-2 to TRBJ2-3; D is possibly TRBD1 (6 bases). The length of the CDR3 is 13 residues. Per germline, CDR1 SGHAT and CDR2 FQNNGV. V was cut by 2 bases and J by 5 bases, with 8 bases left in between. CDR3 coding DNA: TGTGCCAGCAGCTTAAGGGGGAAAGATACGCAGTATTTT. Encoded protein: CASSLRGKDTQYF.

This clone was seen only once. The J gene is TRBJ2-7, the V gene TRBV6-1; D remains unclear. Germline V gene sequence: CDR1 MNHNS, CDR2 SASEGT. This CDR3 comprises 14 residues. V lost 6 bases and J 0 bases, leaving 12 bases between the germline ends. DNA of the CDR3: TGTGCCAGCAGGATGGACCGGAGCTCCTACGAGCAGTACTTC. Amino acids: CASRMDRSSYEQYF.